This entry lists 10 T cell receptor beta chains sequenced from one sample in a study of cytomegalovirus exposure and HLA in healthy donors. Profiling relied on immunoSEQ multiplex PCR, and the TCRdb table lists in-frame clones only, not all of them. The sample includes 200,000 to 250,000 clones, about 90% of them seen just once. The sample comprised PBMCs. Receptor source: a man aged 18 to 30 in good health and CMV-seropositive.

This clone came up once. This chain links TRBV11-2 with TRBJ1-4; D gene unclear. The CDR3 has 15 residues. CDR1 is SGHAT and CDR2 is FQNNGV in the germline V gene. Trimming stripped 1 base from V and 5 bases from J, with 11 bases between. For the CDR3, the DNA is TGTGCCAGCAGCTTAGGGCAGCGGTTAAATGAAAAACTGTTTTTT. Translation gives CASSLGQRLNEKLFF.

V usage is TRBV4-1 and J usage is TRBJ2-1, with 7 nucleotides matching TRBD2. Per germline, CDR1 MGHRA and CDR2 YSYEKL. This CDR3 region has 14 residues. V trimming: 4 bases; J trimming: 6 bases; junction bases outside the gene matches: 6. In DNA form, the CDR3 reads TGCGCCAGCAGCCTAAAGTCGGGGGGCAATGAGCAGTTCTTC. Its protein product is CASSLKSGGNEQFF.

The rearrangement links TRBV23-1 to TRBJ2-7; 8 nucleotides match TRBD2. TRBV23-1 is given ORF status, its function remaining uncertain. V dropped 3 bases and J dropped 5; count of bases not matched to a gene: 21. The CDR3 contains 19 residues. The CDR3: CASSHQAGAIYDPKDEQYF. CDR3 nucleotide sequence: TGCGCCAGCAGTCACCAAGCGGGAGCAATATACGACCCAAAAGACGAGCAGTACTTC.

The chain joins TRBV13 to TRBJ1-1; TRBD1 matches 8 bases. V lost 5 bases to trimming and J lost 3 bases; unmatched junction nucleotides: 8. CDR1 and CDR2 from the germline V gene are PRHDT and FYEKMQ (reference sequence). The CDR3 is 15 amino acids. The CDR3 DNA sequence: TGTGCCAGCAGCCGTACGACAGGGGAGGACACTGAAGCTTTCTTT. Translation gives CASSRTTGEDTEAFF.

V usage is TRBV2 and J usage is TRBJ2-1; 12 bases fit TRBD2. The CDR3 loop spans 18 amino acids. Unmatched junction bases numbered 14, after V lost 4 bases and J lost 7 bases. Germline lookup yields CDR1 SNHLY and CDR2 FYNNEI. The CDR3 nucleotides read TGTGCCAGCAGTGGTCTAGCGGGAGGGCCTAGGGAGATGAATGAGCAGTTCTTC. Its protein product is CASSGLAGGPREMNEQFF. The full variable domain, in which reference TRBV2 and TRBJ2-1 provide the parts outside the CDR3, is EPEVTQTPSHQVTQMGQEVILRCVPISNHLYFYWYRQILGQKVEFLVSFYNNEISEKSEIFDDQFSVERPDGSNFTLKIRSTKLEDSAMYFCASSGLAGGPREMNEQFFGPGTRLTVL.

The V gene is TRBV27, the J gene TRBJ1-2, with D hard to call. Trimming cost V 1 base and J 2 bases, with 5 bases left between them. This CDR3 region has 13 residues. The germline gives CDR1 MNHEY, CDR2 SMNVEV (reference sequence). The CDR3 DNA is TGTGCCAGCAGTTTATTGGGCAACTATGGCTACACCTTC. This translates into CASSLLGNYGYTF.

This clone showed up just once. The rearrangement joins TRBV9 to TRBJ2-3; no clear D gene. The germline CDR1 and CDR2 sequences are SGDLS and YYNGEE. Trimming removed 2 bases at V and 6 bases at J, with 10 bases between. This CDR3 is 13 amino acids long. CDR3 DNA: TGTGCCAGCAGCGTCATTGATGTGGATACGCAGTATTTT. It translates to CASSVIDVDTQYF.

The chain is built from TRBV9 and TRBJ2-7, with TRBD2 matching over 11 bases. This CDR3 has 16 amino acids. The ends lost 4 bases at V and 0 bases at J; junction bases unmatched: 6. Germline CDR1 is SGDLS and CDR2 is YYNGEE. CDR3 nucleotide sequence: TGTGCCAGCAGCCCCAGACTAGCGGGGACCTCCTACGAGCAGTACTTC. Protein product: CASSPRLAGTSYEQYF.

The rearrangement uses TRBV2 and TRBJ2-7; the D gene is possibly TRBD1 (5 bases). CDR1 is SNHLY and CDR2 is FYNNEI in the germline V gene. CDR3 length: 14 amino acids. V was shortened by 6 bases and J by 6 bases, with 18 bases between the two germline ends. The DNA for the CDR3 is TGTGCCAGCAGCACTACATGGGGCACGAGCGAGCAGTACTTC. Translating it yields CASSTTWGTSEQYF. Supplemented by reference TRBV2 and TRBJ2-7, the full variable domain reads EPEVTQTPSHQVTQMGQEVILRCVPISNHLYFYWYRQILGQKVEFLVSFYNNEISEKSEIFDDQFSVERPDGSNFTLKIRSTKLEDSAMYFCASSTTWGTSEQYFGPGTRLTVT.

The genes are TRBV5-6 and TRBJ2-7; possibly TRBD1 for D (5 bases). The V end was cut by 7 bases, the J end by 1 base, with 9 bases between. The CDR3 is made up of 12 amino acids. CDR1 is SGHDT and CDR2 is YYEEEE in the germline V gene. CDR3 residues: CASCGASYEQYF. CDR3 DNA sequence: TGTGCCAGCTGTGGGGCGTCCTACGAGCAGTACTTC.